This TCR beta chain was identified during a study of T cell responses to AZD1222 COVID-19 vaccine (dated by TCRdb to about 2021). As for the study more broadly: AZD1222 recipients with second doses at about 4 weeks or about 12 weeks were pooled, because spike-specific TCR depth and breadth did not differ between schedules. A total of more than 230 trial participants underwent TCR sequencing, of whom 207 had received two doses of AZD1222 and roughly 26 had received two doses of the MenACWY control vaccine. Trial participants were enrolled into age subgroups of 18-55, 56-69 and 70-plus years, which contained about 150, 28 and 57 TCR-sequenced participants, respectively. Broad study findings and their caveats: Vaccine-associated CD4 TCRs spanned the whole spike protein, with dominant responses in regions 160-218 and 743-854. After two AZD1222 doses, spike-specific TCR breadth and depth were significantly higher than at day 0 and than in MenACWY recipients. Reportedly, almost half of the unique spike-specific TCRs recognized epitopes lying outside the regions that are mutated in the B.1.351 and B.1.1.7 variants. No day 14 peak-response samples were available, so repertoires were characterized only after the peak T cell response. Most participants were white British and females outnumbered males, and the authors suggested that clonal diversity may have been underestimated. In the small 56-69-year group, the increase in depth fell short of significance, most likely because of low power. Conclusions about previously exposed vaccinees are limited because only six or seven AZD1222 recipients were SARS-CoV-2 seropositive at baseline.

The junction carries 15 bases between V and J, which are trimmed by 1 base and 14 bases respectively. From its cysteine to its phenylalanine, the CDR3 spans 14 amino acids. Only the CDR3 DNA is retained, 42 bases long and in frame from the first base. From the germline V gene, CDR1 is SGHTA and CDR2 is FQGTGA. The CDR3 regions of human TCRbeta chains were subjected to immunosequencing. From the authors' description of their analysis: Repertoire TCRs were checked for matches against a reference library of SARS-CoV-2-specific TCRs that had been generated using the MIRA antigen-specificity platform. Breadth meant the fraction of unique TCRs that were SARS-CoV-2-associated, whereas depth meant the fraction of total T cells that were SARS-CoV-2-associated. Using the MIRA data, each spike-specific TCR was assigned both to the spike region to which the TCR was reactive and to a CD4 or CD8 class. Log10-transformed breadth and depth values were compared by one-way ANOVA with Sidak's multiple comparisons tests. TCRdb's version of the immuneACCESS table is confined to in-frame rearrangements and falls short of the full clone set. An unresolved V gene accounts for under half of the shortfall where checked; the remainder is of unknown origin. V, J and clone size are taken as reported in that table, and D and trimming were inferred from the DNA itself. In this sample the table shows more than 110,000 clones, 93% of which occur a single time. The ten largest clones take up roughly 5% of the sample.

The sample holds one count of this clone. Its specific antigen is unknown. Base qualities are missing; no much larger clone stands one base away. The time point label on this specimen signifies: baseline before first vaccination. The vaccinee samples were drawn from two UK trials, COV001 and COV002, one of which was a single-blind randomized controlled phase 2/3 trial testing AZD1222 (ChAdOx1 nCoV-19) in healthy adults. For TCRbeta chain sequencing, PBMC samples were collected from trial participants at day 0 and at day 28 after the second dose. The chain joins TRBV7-3 to TRBJ1-6; there is no confident call for the D gene. The material sequenced was peripheral blood, taken on day 0 of AZD1222 vaccination. This receptor was obtained from an adult in good health. CDR3 protein: CASSLNPNFGTLHF. The DNA sequence reads TGTGCCAGCAGCTTAAATCCCAACTTCGGAACCCTCCACTTT.